The TCR beta chain described here comes from a study of blood T cell repertoires in COVID-19. Study overall: Researchers got acute and convalescent COVID-19 samples from the United States, Italy and Spain. The analysed material was cDNA or gDNA that came from T cells, B-cell-depleted T cells, or PBMCs.

This CDR3 region has 17 residues. The germline V gene encodes CDR1 SNHLY and CDR2 FYNNEI. J lost 3 bases, V lost 6 bases, and 12 bases had no gene match. Generated by immunoSEQ multiplex PCR, the TCRdb table keeps only in-frame clones and is missing some. The sample consists of roughly 160,000 clones, around 81% of them appearing once. Sequencing was done on a sample of peripheral blood. The chain recombines TRBV2 with TRBJ2-2, with TRBD2 matching over 8 bases. This receptor was obtained from an elderly woman with COVID-19, enrolled during active disease. In DNA form, the CDR3 reads TGTGCCAGCAGATCCGACGTTAGCGGGGCATACACCGGGGAGCTGTTTTTT. Its translation is CASRSDVSGAYTGELFF.